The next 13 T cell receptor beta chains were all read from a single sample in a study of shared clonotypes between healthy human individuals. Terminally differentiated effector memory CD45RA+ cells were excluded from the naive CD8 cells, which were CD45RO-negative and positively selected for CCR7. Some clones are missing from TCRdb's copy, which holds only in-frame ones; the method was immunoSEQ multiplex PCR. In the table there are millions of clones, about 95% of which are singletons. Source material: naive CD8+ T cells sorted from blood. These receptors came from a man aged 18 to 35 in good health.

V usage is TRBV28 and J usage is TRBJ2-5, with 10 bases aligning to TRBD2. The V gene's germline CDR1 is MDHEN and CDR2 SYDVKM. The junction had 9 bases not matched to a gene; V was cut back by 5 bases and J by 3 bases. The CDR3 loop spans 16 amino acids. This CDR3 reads CASSLPIGTSEETQYF. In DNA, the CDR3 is TGTGCCAGCAGTCTACCAATCGGGACTAGCGAAGAGACCCAGTACTTC. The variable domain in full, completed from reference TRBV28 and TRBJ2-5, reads DVKVTQSSRYLVKRTGEKVFLECVQDMDHENMFWYRQDPGLGLRLIYFSYDVKMKEKGDIPEGYSVSREKKERFSLILESASTNQTSMYLCASSLPIGTSEETQYFGPGTRLLVL.

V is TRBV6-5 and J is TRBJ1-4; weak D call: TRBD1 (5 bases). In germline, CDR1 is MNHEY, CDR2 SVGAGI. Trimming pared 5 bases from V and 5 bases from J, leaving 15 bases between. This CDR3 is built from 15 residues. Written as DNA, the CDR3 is TGTGCCAGCAGTCCCATGGGACTGCTCAATGAAAAACTGTTTTTT. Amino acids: CASSPMGLLNEKLFF.

The CDR3 coding sequence is TGCGCCATCCCAATATCCAGGGGAAGGGATCAGCCCCAGCATTTT. It codes for CAIPISRGRDQPQHF. The chain is built from TRBV5-1 and TRBJ1-5; weak D call: TRBD1 (6 bases). V was cut by 9 bases and J by 5 bases, with 21 bases left in between. The CDR3 is 15 residues long. CDR1 SGHRS and CDR2 YFSETQ come from the germline V gene.

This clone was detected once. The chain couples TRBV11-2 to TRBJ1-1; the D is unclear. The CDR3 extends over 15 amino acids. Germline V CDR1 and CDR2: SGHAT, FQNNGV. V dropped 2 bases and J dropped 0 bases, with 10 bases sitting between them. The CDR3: CASSLLSGLNTEAFF. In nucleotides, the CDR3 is TGTGCCAGCAGCTTATTGTCAGGATTGAACACTGAAGCTTTCTTT.

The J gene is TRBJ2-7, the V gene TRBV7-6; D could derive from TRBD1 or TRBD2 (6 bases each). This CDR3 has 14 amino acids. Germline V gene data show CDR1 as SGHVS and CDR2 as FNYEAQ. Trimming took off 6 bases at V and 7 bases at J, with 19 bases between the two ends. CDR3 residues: CASSPLVGAGEQYF. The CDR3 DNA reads TGTGCCAGCAGTCCACTTGTGGGGGCGGGAGAGCAGTACTTC.

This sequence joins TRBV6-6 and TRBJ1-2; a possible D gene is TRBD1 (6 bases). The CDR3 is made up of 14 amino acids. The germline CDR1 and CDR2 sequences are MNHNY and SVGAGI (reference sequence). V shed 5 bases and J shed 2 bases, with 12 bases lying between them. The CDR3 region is CASSPRQENYGYTF. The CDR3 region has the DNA TGTGCCAGCAGTCCGCGACAGGAAAACTATGGCTACACCTTC.

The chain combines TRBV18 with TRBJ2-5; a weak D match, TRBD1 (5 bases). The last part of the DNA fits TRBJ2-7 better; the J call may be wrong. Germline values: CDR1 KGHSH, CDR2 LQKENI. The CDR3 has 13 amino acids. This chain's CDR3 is CASSPTATYEQYF. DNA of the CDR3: TGTGCCAGCTCTCCGACAGCTACCTACGAGCAGTACTTC.

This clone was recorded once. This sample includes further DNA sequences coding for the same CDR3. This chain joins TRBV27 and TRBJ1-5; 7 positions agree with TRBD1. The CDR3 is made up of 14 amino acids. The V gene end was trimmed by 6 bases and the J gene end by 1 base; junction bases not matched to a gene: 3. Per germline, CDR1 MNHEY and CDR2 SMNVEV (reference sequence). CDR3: CASRLTGSNQPQHF. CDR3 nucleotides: TGTGCCAGCAGACTGACAGGGAGCAATCAGCCCCAGCATTTT.

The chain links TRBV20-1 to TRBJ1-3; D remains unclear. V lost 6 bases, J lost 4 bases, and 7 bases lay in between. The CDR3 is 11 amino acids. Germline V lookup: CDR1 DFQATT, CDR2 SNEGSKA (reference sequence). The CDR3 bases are TGCAGTGCAAGTAGGGGAAACACCATATATTTT. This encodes CSASRGNTIYF.

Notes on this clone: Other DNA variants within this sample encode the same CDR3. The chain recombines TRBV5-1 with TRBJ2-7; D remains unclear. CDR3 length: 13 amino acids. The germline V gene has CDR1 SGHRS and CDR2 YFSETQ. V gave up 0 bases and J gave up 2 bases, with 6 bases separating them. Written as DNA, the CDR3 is TGCGCCAGCAGCTTGGATACCCCCTACGAGCAGTACTTC. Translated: CASSLDTPYEQYF.

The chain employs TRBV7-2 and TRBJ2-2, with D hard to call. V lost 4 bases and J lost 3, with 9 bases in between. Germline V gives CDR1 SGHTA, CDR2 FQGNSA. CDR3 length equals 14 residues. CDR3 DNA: TGTGCCAGCAGCTATGGACCCTACACCGGGGAGCTGTTTTTT. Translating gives CASSYGPYTGELFF.

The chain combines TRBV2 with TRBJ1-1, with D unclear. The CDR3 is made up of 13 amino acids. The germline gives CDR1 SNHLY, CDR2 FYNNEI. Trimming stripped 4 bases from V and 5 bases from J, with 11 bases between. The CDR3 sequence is CASSGWVGTEAFF. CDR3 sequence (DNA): TGTGCCAGCAGTGGATGGGTAGGGACTGAAGCTTTCTTT.

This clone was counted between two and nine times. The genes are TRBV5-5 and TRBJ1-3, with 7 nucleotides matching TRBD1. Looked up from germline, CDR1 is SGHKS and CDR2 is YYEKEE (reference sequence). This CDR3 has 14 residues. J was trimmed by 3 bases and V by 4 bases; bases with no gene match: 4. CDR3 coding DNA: TGTGCCAGCAGCACCTGGGACAGTGGAAACACCATATATTTT. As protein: CASSTWDSGNTIYF.